A single sample gave rise to the 29 T cell receptor beta chains below, sequenced in a study of shared clonotypes between healthy human individuals. Measured with immunoSEQ multiplex PCR; TCRdb has only the in-frame clones, and not every one. The table includes around 2.3 million clones, around 95% detected once. Sequencing was carried out using naive CD4+ T cells sorted from blood. The sample's subset: CD45RA+ positively selected. These TCRs come from a man aged 18 to 35 in good health.

This chain uses TRBV5-4 with TRBJ1-1; the match to TRBD1 covers 10 bases. The CDR3 has 15 amino acids. The germline gives CDR1 SGHNT, CDR2 YYREEE (reference sequence). Trimming at V came to 0 bases and at J to 10 bases, leaving 9 bases not matched to a gene. The CDR3 reads CASSLAGTGAFVAFF. The DNA for the CDR3 is TGTGCCAGCAGCTTGGCGGGGACAGGGGCATTCGTAGCTTTCTTT.

The chain is built from TRBV27 and TRBJ1-5; 8 bases align to TRBD1. CDR3 size: 19 residues. Germline-derived CDR1 and CDR2 are MNHEY and SMNVEV (reference sequence). With 3 bases clipped from V and 1 base from J, the junction kept 14 bases outside the gene matches. The CDR3 DNA reads TGTGCCAGCAGTTTCGTGGCAGGGGGCCTCCCCGTGAGCAATCAGCCCCAGCATTTT. This gives the protein CASSFVAGGLPVSNQPQHF.

Comments on this clone: A junction end diverges from the germline sequence, so it may reflect a read error. The chain is built from TRBV28 and TRBJ2-7, with D possibly TRBD2 on 6 matching bases. CDR3 length: 12 amino acids. The germline V gene has CDR1 MDHEN and CDR2 SYDVKM. The CDR3 nucleotides read TGTGCCAGCAGTTTGACGGACGGGGGTGTGGACTTC. It is translated as CASSLTDGGVDF.

The genes are TRBV5-4 and TRBJ2-3; 9 bases map to TRBD2. Trimming took 5 bases from V and 5 from J; bases not matched to a gene: 3. CDR3 length: 13 residues. Germline CDR1 and CDR2: SGHNT and YYREEE (reference sequence). The DNA for the CDR3 is TGTGCCAGCAGGGCGGGAGGGGGAGATACGCAGTATTTT. Translation: CASRAGGGDTQYF.

The gene calls are TRBV25-1 and TRBJ2-3, with D tentatively TRBD1 (6 bases). The V and J ends lost 1 base and 0 bases respectively, with 11 bases between them. The CDR3 covers 16 residues. Germline V gene data show CDR1 as MGHDK and CDR2 as SYGVNS. The CDR3 sequence is CASSEFSGTSTDTQYF. The CDR3 nucleotides read TGTGCCAGCAGTGAATTCTCCGGGACAAGCACAGATACGCAGTATTTT.

This clone has only one observation. This chain uses TRBV10-3 with TRBJ2-3; no definite D call. V shed 8 bases and J shed 4 bases, with 13 bases lying between them. This CDR3 spans 13 amino acids. Germline V gene data show CDR1 as ENHRY and CDR2 as SYGVKD. CDR3 nucleotide sequence: TGTGCCATCCGCATAGGATTCGCAGATACGCAGTATTTT. This gives the protein CAIRIGFADTQYF.

The rearrangement joins TRBV7-6 to TRBJ1-1; weak D call: TRBD1 (5 bases). The CDR3 totals 13 residues. V was clipped by 0 bases and J by 5 bases, with 7 bases between them. Germline assignment: CDR1 SGHVS and CDR2 FNYEAQ. The CDR3 loop reads CASSLAEGTEAFF. In nucleotides, the CDR3 is TGTGCCAGCAGCTTAGCAGAGGGGACTGAAGCTTTCTTT.

V gene TRBV7-2 combines with J gene TRBJ2-7; D ambiguous. V gave up 2 bases and J gave up 9 bases, with 14 bases separating them. Germline V CDR1 and CDR2: SGHTA, FQGNSA. The CDR3 loop spans 13 amino acids. The DNA of the CDR3 is TGTGCCAGCAGCTTAACTGCCTGGACGTCGCAGTACTTC. The encoded protein is CASSLTAWTSQYF.

Concerning this clone: The sample contains more than one DNA sequence encoding this CDR3. The chain combines TRBV5-1 with TRBJ2-2; 9 nucleotides line up with TRBD1. Trimming at V came to 0 bases and at J to 6 bases, leaving 0 bases not matched to a gene. This CDR3 is built from 14 residues. Germline CDR1 reads SGHRS; CDR2 reads YFSETQ. This CDR3 is CASSLGQGAGELFF. The CDR3 nucleotides read TGCGCCAGCAGCTTGGGACAGGGGGCCGGGGAGCTGTTTTTT.

The V and J genes are TRBV10-3 and TRBJ2-7; D is perhaps TRBD1 (6 bases). Germline V lookup: CDR1 ENHRY, CDR2 SYGVKD. Trimming pared 2 bases from V and 9 bases from J, leaving 8 bases between. The CDR3 contains 11 residues. The CDR3 DNA follows: TGTGCCATCAGTGAGGGACAGTCGCAGTACTTC. Translated, it gives CAISEGQSQYF.

V and J are TRBV11-2 and TRBJ1-1, with a weak D call TRBD1 (5 bases). Germline loops: CDR1 SGHAT, CDR2 FQNNGV. The length of the CDR3 is 15 residues. V was trimmed by 5 bases and J by 6 bases, leaving 19 bases between them. CDR3: CASSRDVGREAEAFF. CDR3 in DNA: TGTGCCAGCAGCCGGGACGTCGGCAGGGAAGCTGAAGCTTTCTTT.

V usage is TRBV11-2 and J usage is TRBJ1-3; a possible D gene is TRBD1 (6 bases). V lost 6 bases and J 8 bases, leaving 20 bases between the germline ends. The CDR3 sequence is 15 residues long. CDR1 and CDR2 from the germline V gene are SGHAT and FQNNGV. The CDR3 DNA follows: TGTGCCAGCAGTCCTACAGGGAATAATGGGGACACCATATATTTT. Its protein product is CASSPTGNNGDTIYF.

The chain uses TRBV9 and TRBJ1-1; the match to TRBD1 covers 7 bases. The V gene end was trimmed by 4 bases and the J gene end by 6 bases; junction bases not matched to a gene: 9. Germline V gene sequence: CDR1 SGDLS, CDR2 YYNGEE. CDR3 length: 14 residues. The CDR3 region is CASSPQDRLAEAFF. Written as DNA, the CDR3 is TGTGCCAGCAGCCCCCAGGACAGGCTGGCTGAAGCTTTCTTT.

A remark on this clone: The identical CDR3 is also encoded by other nucleotide sequences in the sample. The genes are TRBV27 and TRBJ2-7; possible D gene TRBD1, 6 bases. V was shortened by 6 bases and J by 0 bases, with 9 bases between the two germline ends. The CDR3 sequence is 13 residues long. From germline, CDR1 is MNHEY and CDR2 SMNVEV (reference sequence). The CDR3 DNA reads TGTGCCAGCAGCACAGGGCCCTCCTACGAGCAGTACTTC. This encodes CASSTGPSYEQYF.

The chain combines TRBV28 with TRBJ1-5; 7 nucleotides match TRBD1. Germline V gene data show CDR1 as MDHEN and CDR2 as SYDVKM. V dropped 10 bases and J dropped 1; count of bases not matched to a gene: 10. The CDR3 runs 15 residues. The CDR3 region is CAISTGERSNQPQHF. CDR3 nucleotide sequence: TGTGCCATCTCAACAGGGGAGAGAAGCAATCAGCCCCAGCATTTT.

The CDR3, as DNA: TGTGCCAGTGGGGGGAGCCCCTACAATGAGCAGTTCTTC. It yields the protein CASGGSPYNEQFF. The chain joins TRBV11-2 to TRBJ2-1; weak D call: TRBD2 (6 bases). CDR1 is SGHAT and CDR2 is FQNNGV in the germline V gene. CDR3 length: 13 residues. V was pared by 9 bases and J by 2 bases, with 11 bases between.

About this clone itself: Distinct nucleotide sequences in the sample also encode this CDR3. The gene calls are TRBV30 and TRBJ1-2, with D perhaps matching TRBD1 (5 bases). The germline V gene encodes CDR1 GTSNPN and CDR2 SVGIG (reference sequence). This CDR3 has 12 residues. With 0 bases removed from V and 4 bases from J, the gap between germline ends came to 6 bases. In DNA form, the CDR3 reads TGTGCCTGGAGTGTAACAGGCTATGGCTACACCTTC. Its translation is CAWSVTGYGYTF.

The V gene is TRBV7-9, the J gene TRBJ2-7; D gene unclear. This CDR3 has 13 amino acids. The V gene's germline CDR1 is SEHNR and CDR2 FQNEAQ (reference sequence). V dropped 1 base and J dropped 0 bases, with 4 bases sitting between them. CDR3 bases: TGTGCCAGCAGCTTAGGAGCCTCCTACGAGCAGTACTTC. Its translation is CASSLGASYEQYF.

The V and J genes are TRBV4-3 and TRBJ2-5, with D unresolved. The CDR3 is 15 amino acids. The V and J ends lost 1 base and 3 bases respectively, with 12 bases between them. Germline V CDR1 and CDR2: LGHNA, YSLEER. This CDR3 reads CASSQVYSREETQYF. CDR3 nucleotide sequence: TGCGCCAGCAGCCAAGTGTACAGCCGTGAAGAGACCCAGTACTTC.

V and J are TRBV30 and TRBJ2-5; 7 bases are shared with TRBD2. This CDR3 is 12 amino acids long. Germline V CDR1 and CDR2: GTSNPN, SVGIG (reference sequence). V lost 3 bases, J lost 9 bases, and 7 bases stayed unmatched. The CDR3 bases are TGTGCCTGGAGGGGGACTCTAGCGGCCCAGTACTTC. Translation gives CAWRGTLAAQYF.

The chain couples TRBV5-4 to TRBJ1-2; weak D call: TRBD1 (5 bases). CDR1 is SGHNT, CDR2 YYREEE, per germline (reference sequence). V gave up 2 bases and J gave up 3 bases, with 8 bases separating them. This CDR3 region has 13 residues. DNA for the CDR3: TGTGCCAGCAGCTTAAGACAGCACTATGGCTACACCTTC. The encoded protein is CASSLRQHYGYTF.

Here the CDR3 reads CAWRPTSSEQYF. CDR3 sequence (DNA): TGTGCCTGGCGTCCGACTAGCTCCGAGCAGTACTTC. V gene TRBV30 combines with J gene TRBJ2-7, with 7 bases aligning to TRBD2. This CDR3 comprises 12 residues. Germline values: CDR1 GTSNPN, CDR2 SVGIG (reference sequence). The V segment lost 5 bases and the J segment 6 bases; nucleotides outside the gene matches: 7.

The rearrangement links TRBV6-4 to TRBJ1-6; unclear D gene. V lost 5 bases and J lost 7, with 9 bases in between. CDR3 length equals 13 residues. Germline V gene data show CDR1 as MRHNA and CDR2 as SNTAGT. CDR3 nucleotide sequence: TGTGCCAGCAGTCCAGAACACAATTCACCCCTCCACTTT. Translated: CASSPEHNSPLHF.

This rearrangement joins TRBV29-1 to TRBJ1-5; no firm D call. The germline V gene encodes CDR1 SQVTM and CDR2 ANQGSEA. This CDR3 comprises 11 residues. Trimming stripped 4 bases from V and 5 bases from J, with 6 bases between. The CDR3 loop reads CSVVTDQPQHF. CDR3 nucleotide sequence: TGCAGCGTTGTAACCGATCAGCCCCAGCATTTT.

The gene calls are TRBV5-1 and TRBJ2-1, with D possibly TRBD2 on 6 matching bases. The CDR3 sequence is 17 residues long. Trimming stripped 0 bases from V and 0 bases from J, with 13 bases between. Germline CDR1 reads SGHRS; CDR2 reads YFSETQ. The CDR3 region has the DNA TGCGCCAGCAGCTTGGGAAACAGGAGGGGCTCCTACAATGAGCAGTTCTTC. Translating it yields CASSLGNRRGSYNEQFF.

The chain combines TRBV5-1 with TRBJ2-7, with D possibly being TRBD1 or TRBD2 (6 bases each). The CDR3 is 19 residues long. Germline CDR1 is SGHRS and CDR2 is YFSETQ. V lost 4 bases and J lost 5, with 31 bases in between. CDR3 sequence: CASSPVGGRRGRIIDEQYF. The CDR3, as DNA: TGCGCCAGCAGCCCAGTCGGAGGGCGCAGGGGCAGGATTATTGACGAGCAGTACTTC.

The chain has TRBV15 and TRBJ1-1; D unclear. The germline gives CDR1 LNHNV, CDR2 YYDKDF (reference sequence). This CDR3 has 13 amino acids. Between the trimmed V and J ends, which lost 3 bases and 5 bases, there was a span of 10 bases. The CDR3 spells CATSSGIVTEAFF. As DNA, the CDR3 is TGTGCCACCAGCAGTGGCATCGTGACTGAAGCTTTCTTT.

J is TRBJ2-7 and V is TRBV28, with 7 positions matching TRBD2. Germline V gives CDR1 MDHEN, CDR2 SYDVKM. This CDR3 contains 15 residues. Trimming at V came to 5 bases and at J to 4 bases, leaving 11 bases not matched to a gene. As DNA, the CDR3 is TGTGCCAGCAGTCTTCCAGGGAAGGGAGGGTACGAGCAGTACTTC. As protein: CASSLPGKGGYEQYF.

The rearrangement uses TRBV9 and TRBJ1-6, with D maybe TRBD1 (6 bases). The ends were cut back, 3 bases at V and 6 bases at J, with 16 bases in the middle. This CDR3 has 16 residues. CDR1 is SGDLS and CDR2 is YYNGEE in the germline V gene. CDR3 DNA sequence: TGTGCCAGCAGCGCGGATACAGGGTCCATTAATTCACCCCTCCACTTT. Protein product: CASSADTGSINSPLHF.